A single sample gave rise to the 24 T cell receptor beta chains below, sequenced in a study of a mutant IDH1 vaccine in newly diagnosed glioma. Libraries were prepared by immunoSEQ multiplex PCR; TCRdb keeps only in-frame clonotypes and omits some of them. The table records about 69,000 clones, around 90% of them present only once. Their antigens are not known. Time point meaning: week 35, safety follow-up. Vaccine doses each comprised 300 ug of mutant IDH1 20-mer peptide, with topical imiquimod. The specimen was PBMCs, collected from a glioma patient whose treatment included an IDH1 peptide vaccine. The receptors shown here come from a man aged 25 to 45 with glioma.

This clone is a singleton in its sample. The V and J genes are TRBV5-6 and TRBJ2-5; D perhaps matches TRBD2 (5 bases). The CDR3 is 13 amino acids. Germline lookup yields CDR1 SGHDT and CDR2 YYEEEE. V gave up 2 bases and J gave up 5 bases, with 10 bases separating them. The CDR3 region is CASSFGVWETQYF. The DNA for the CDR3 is TGTGCCAGCAGCTTCGGGGTGTGGGAGACCCAGTACTTC. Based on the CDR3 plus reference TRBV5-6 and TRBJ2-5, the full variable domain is DAGVTQSPTHLIKTRGQQVTLRCSPKSGHDTVSWYQQALGQGPQFIFQYYEEEERQRGNFPDRFSGHQFPNYSSELNVNALLLGDSALYLCASSFGVWETQYFGPGTRLLVL.

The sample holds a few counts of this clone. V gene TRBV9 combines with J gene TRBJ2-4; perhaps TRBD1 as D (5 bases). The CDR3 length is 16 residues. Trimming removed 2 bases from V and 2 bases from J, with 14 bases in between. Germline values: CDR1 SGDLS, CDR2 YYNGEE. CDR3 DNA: TGTGCCAGCAGCGTGGGGCAGGGCGGCTCCAAAAACATTCAGTACTTC. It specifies CASSVGQGGSKNIQYF.

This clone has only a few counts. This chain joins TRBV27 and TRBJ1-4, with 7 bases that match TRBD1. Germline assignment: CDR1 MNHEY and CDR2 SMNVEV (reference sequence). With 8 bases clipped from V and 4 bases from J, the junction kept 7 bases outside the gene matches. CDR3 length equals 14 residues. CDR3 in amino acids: CASGNRQGNEKLFF. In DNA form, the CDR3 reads TGTGCCAGCGGAAACAGACAGGGTAATGAAAAACTGTTTTTT. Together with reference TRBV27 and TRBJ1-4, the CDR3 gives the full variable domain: EAQVTQNPRYLITVTGKKLTVTCSQNMNHEYMSWYRQDPGLGLRQIYYSMNVEVTDKGDVPEGYKVSRKEKRNFPLILESPSPNQTSLYFCASGNRQGNEKLFFGSGTQLSVL.

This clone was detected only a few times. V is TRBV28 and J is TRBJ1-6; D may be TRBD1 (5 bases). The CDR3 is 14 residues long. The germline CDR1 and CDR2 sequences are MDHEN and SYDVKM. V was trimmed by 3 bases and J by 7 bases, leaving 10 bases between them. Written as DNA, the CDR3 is TGTGCCAGCAGTTTGGGGGTAATAAATTCACCCCTCCACTTT. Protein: CASSLGVINSPLHF.

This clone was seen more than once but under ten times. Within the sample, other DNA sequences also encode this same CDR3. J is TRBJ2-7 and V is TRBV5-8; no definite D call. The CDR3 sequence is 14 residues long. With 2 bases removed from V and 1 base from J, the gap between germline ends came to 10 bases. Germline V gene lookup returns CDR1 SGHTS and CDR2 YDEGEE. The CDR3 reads CASSLVGLSYEQYF. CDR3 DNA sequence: TGTGCCAGCAGCTTAGTGGGTCTTTCCTACGAGCAGTACTTC.

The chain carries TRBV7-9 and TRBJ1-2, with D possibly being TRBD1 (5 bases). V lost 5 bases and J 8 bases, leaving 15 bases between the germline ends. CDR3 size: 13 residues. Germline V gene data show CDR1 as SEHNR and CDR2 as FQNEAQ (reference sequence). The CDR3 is CASSARDHGGYTF. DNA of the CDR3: TGTGCCAGCAGCGCCCGGGACCATGGAGGCTACACCTTC.

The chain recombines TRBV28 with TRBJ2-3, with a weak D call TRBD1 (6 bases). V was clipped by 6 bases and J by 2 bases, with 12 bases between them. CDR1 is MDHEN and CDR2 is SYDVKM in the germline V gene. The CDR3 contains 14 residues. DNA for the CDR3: TGTGCCAGCAGCCGGGACAAATACACAGATACGCAGTATTTT. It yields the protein CASSRDKYTDTQYF.

DNA for the CDR3: TGTGCCAGCAGCTTGTCTGGTAGCGCCTATAAGAAGACCCAGTACTTC. Its translation: CASSLSGSAYKKTQYF. The genes are TRBV5-4 and TRBJ2-5, with D possibly matching TRBD2 (5 bases). V was pared by 1 base and J by 6 bases, with 19 bases between. The CDR3 has 16 amino acids. CDR1 and CDR2 (germline): SGHNT, YYREEE (reference sequence). Together with reference TRBV5-4 and TRBJ2-5, the CDR3 gives the full variable domain: ETGVTQSPTHLIKTRGQQVTLRCSSQSGHNTVSWYQQALGQGPQFIFQYYREEENGRGNFPPRFSGLQFPNYSSELNVNALELDDSALYLCASSLSGSAYKKTQYFGPGTRLLVL.

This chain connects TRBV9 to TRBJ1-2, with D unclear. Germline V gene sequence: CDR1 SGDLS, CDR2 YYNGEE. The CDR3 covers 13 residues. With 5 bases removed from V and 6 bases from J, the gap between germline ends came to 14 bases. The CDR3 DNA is TGTGCCAGCAGTTCGGCCACCCTTAATGGCTACACCTTC. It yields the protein CASSSATLNGYTF.

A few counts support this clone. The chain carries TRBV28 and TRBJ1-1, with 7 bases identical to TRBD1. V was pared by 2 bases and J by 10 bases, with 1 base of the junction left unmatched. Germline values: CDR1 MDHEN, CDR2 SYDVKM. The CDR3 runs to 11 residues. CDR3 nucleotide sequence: TGTGCCAGCAGTTTACAGGGGGGAGCTTTCTTT. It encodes CASSLQGGAFF.

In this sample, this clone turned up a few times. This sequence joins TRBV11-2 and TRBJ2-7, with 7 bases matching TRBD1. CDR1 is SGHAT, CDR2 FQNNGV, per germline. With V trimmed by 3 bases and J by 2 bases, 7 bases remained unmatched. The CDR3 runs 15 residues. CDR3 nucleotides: TGTGCCAGCAGCTTGGCCGGGACAGATACCTACGAGCAGTACTTC. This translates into CASSLAGTDTYEQYF. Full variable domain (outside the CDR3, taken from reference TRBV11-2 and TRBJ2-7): EAGVAQSPRYKIIEKRQSVAFWCNPISGHATLYWYQQILGQGPKLLIQFQNNGVVDDSQLPKDRFSAERLKGVDSTLKIQPAKLEDSAVYLCASSLAGTDTYEQYFGPGTRLTVT.

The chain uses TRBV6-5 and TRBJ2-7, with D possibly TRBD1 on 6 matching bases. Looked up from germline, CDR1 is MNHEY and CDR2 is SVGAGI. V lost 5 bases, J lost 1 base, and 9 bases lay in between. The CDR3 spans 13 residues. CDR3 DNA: TGTGCCAGCAGTCTAGGGGGATCCTACGAGCAGTACTTC. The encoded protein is CASSLGGSYEQYF.

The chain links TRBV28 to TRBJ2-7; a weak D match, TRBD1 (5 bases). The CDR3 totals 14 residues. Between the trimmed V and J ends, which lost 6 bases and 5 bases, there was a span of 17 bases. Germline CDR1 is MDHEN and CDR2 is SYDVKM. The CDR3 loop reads CASSFHKGRNEQYF. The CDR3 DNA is TGTGCCAGCAGCTTCCATAAGGGGCGTAACGAGCAGTACTTC.

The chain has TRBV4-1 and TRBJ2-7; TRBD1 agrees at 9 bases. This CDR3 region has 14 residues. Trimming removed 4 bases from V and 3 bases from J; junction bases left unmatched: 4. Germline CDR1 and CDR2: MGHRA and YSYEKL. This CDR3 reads CASSRPGQGYEQYF. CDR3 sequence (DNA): TGCGCCAGCAGCCGCCCGGGACAGGGCTACGAGCAGTACTTC.

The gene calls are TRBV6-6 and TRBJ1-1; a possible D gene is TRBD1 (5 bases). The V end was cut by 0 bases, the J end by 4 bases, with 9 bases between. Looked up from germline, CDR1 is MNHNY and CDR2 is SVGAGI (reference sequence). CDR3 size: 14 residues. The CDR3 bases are TGTGCCAGCAGTTACTCGGGGGAATCCACTGAAGCTTTCTTT. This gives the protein CASSYSGESTEAFF.

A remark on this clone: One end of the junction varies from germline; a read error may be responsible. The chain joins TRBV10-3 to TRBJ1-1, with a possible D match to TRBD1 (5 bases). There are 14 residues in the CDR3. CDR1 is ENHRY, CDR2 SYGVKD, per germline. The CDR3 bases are TGTGCCAGCAGTTACAGGCCAGAGAACACTGAAGCTCTCTTT. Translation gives CASSYRPENTEALF.

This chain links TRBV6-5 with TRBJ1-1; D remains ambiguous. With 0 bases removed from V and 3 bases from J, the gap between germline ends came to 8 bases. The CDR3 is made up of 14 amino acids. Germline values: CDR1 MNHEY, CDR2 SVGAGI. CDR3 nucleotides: TGTGCCAGCAGTTACTCGCCAGAATACACTGAAGCTTTCTTT. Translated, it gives CASSYSPEYTEAFF.

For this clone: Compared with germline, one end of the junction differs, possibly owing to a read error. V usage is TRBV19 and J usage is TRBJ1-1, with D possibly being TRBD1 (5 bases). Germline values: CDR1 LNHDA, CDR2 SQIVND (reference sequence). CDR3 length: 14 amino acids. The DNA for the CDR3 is TGTGCCAGTAGTGCAGGGTATGGGAACTCTGAAGCTTTCTTT. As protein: CASSAGYGNSEAFF.

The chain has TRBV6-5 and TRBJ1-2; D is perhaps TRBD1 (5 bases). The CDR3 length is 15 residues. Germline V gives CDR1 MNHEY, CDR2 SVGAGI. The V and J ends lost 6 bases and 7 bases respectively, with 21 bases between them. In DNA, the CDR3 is TGTGCCAGCAGCGTTCAGGGAATAGGGTATGGTGGCTACACCTTC. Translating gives CASSVQGIGYGGYTF.

CDR3 protein: CSVEGQGPSSYEQYF. The CDR3 nucleotides are TGCAGCGTTGAAGGGCAGGGACCTAGCTCCTACGAGCAGTACTTC. V is TRBV29-1 and J is TRBJ2-7; tentatively, D is TRBD1 or TRBD2 (5 bases each). The CDR3 totals 15 residues. Trimming removed 1 base from V and 0 bases from J, with 13 bases in between. The germline V gene has CDR1 SQVTM and CDR2 ANQGSEA.

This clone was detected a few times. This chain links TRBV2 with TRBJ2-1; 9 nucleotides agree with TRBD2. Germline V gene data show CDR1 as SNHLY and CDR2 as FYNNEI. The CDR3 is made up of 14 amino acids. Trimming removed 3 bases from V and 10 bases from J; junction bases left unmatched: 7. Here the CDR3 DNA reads TGTGCCAGCAGTGACAGTCTAGCGGGACCCGAGCAGTTCTTC. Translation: CASSDSLAGPEQFF.

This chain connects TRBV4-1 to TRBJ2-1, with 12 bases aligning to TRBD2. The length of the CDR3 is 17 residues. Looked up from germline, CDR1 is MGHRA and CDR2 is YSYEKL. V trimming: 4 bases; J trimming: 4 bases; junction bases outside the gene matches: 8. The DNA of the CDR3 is TGCGCCAGCAGCCGACCTCTAGCGGGAGGGTGGTACAATGAGCAGTTCTTC. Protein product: CASSRPLAGGWYNEQFF.

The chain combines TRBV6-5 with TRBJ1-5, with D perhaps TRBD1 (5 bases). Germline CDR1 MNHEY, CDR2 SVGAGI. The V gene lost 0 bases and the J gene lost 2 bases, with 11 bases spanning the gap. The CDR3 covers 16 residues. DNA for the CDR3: TGTGCCAGCAGTTACTCCCCTGACAGCCGCAATCAGCCCCAGCATTTT. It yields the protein CASSYSPDSRNQPQHF.

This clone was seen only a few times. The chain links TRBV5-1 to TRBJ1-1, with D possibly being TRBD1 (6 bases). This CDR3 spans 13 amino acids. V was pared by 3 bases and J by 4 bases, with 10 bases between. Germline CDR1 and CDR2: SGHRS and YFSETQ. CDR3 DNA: TGCGCCAGCAGCTCGGACAGTGGCACTGAAGCTTTCTTT. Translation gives CASSSDSGTEAFF. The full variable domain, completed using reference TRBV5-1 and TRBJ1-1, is KAGVTQTPRYLIKTRGQQVTLSCSPISGHRSVSWYQQTPGQGLQFLFEYFSETQRNKGNFPGRFSGRQFSNSRSEMNVSTLELGDSALYLCASSSDSGTEAFFGQGTRLTVV.